This T cell receptor (beta chain) was captured by sequencing in a study of Ad26.COV2.S vaccination and SARS-CoV-2 variants. Study details: The donor participated in the COV1001 trial, in its Ad26.COV2.S arm.

Clones were sequenced by immunoSEQ multiplex PCR, and TCRdb holds only the in-frame ones, with some missing. The profile shows 300,000 to 400,000 clones, roughly 86% of them singletons. For this clone: Its antigen is unknown. This sample includes further DNA sequences coding for the same CDR3.

As for treatment: over 15 received Ad26.COV2.S at low or high dose, single or two shots; a few received placebo; per-sample allocation not given. Day 63 following the first vaccine or placebo injection was when the samples were taken. The sample came from a Boston adult aged 18-55 years. The CDR3 is made up of 15 amino acids. Trimming removed 2 bases at V and 1 base at J, with 9 bases between. Germline values: CDR1 SGHNT, CDR2 YENEEA. Study results and limitations: The analyses of TCR breadth and depth may have understated the size of total T cell responses. Spike-specific TCR breadth was greater in vaccine than placebo recipients.

Sequencing was performed on peripheral blood, taken in a trial of Ad26.COV2.S vaccine versus placebo. The TCR was taken from a person between 18 and 65 years old who received the Ad26.COV2.S COVID-19 vaccine or a placebo. The chain couples TRBV11-3 to TRBJ2-1; TRBD1 or TRBD2 may be the D gene (5 bases each). The CDR3 loop is CASSLSGASYNEQFF. Written as DNA, the CDR3 is TGTGCCAGCAGCTTATCCGGGGCTTCCTACAATGAGCAGTTCTTC.